The 31 T cell receptor beta chains in this list originate from one sample, sequenced in a study of T cell responses to AZD1222 COVID-19 vaccine. TCRdb keeps only in-frame clones here, not all; method: immunoSEQ multiplex PCR. The sample has about 130,000 clones, 75% to 95% seen once; the top ten hold about 7%. The specimen comprised peripheral blood, sampled on day 0 of AZD1222 vaccination. The receptor set was obtained from an adult in good health.

A note on this clone: Additional DNA sequences in this sample encode the identical CDR3. This chain joins TRBV11-2 and TRBJ1-6, with TRBD1 identical over 8 bases. Germline loops: CDR1 SGHAT, CDR2 FQNNGV. This CDR3 comprises 17 residues. The junction had 6 bases not matched to a gene; V was cut back by 5 bases and J by 0 bases. Here the CDR3 DNA reads TGTGCCAGCAGCCTCCGACAGGGGAGCTCCTATAATTCACCCCTCCACTTT. The encoded protein is CASSLRQGSSYNSPLHF.

The table lists this clone with a few counts. The chain carries TRBV30 and TRBJ2-7; TRBD1 or TRBD2 may be the D gene (7 bases each). V lost 0 bases and J 0 bases, leaving 9 bases between the germline ends. The CDR3 sequence is 14 residues long. Germline V gene data show CDR1 as GTSNPN and CDR2 as SVGIG (reference sequence). This chain's CDR3 is CAWSVRGGSYEQYF. The CDR3 DNA is TGTGCCTGGAGTGTCAGGGGGGGCTCCTACGAGCAGTACTTC.

The chain uses TRBV27 and TRBJ1-2; D unresolved. Germline assignment: CDR1 MNHEY and CDR2 SMNVEV (reference sequence). This CDR3 is 13 amino acids long. Trimming took 3 bases from V and 2 from J, leaving 7 bases between them. The CDR3 DNA sequence: TGTGCCAGCAGTTTCGGCGGGAACTATGGCTACACCTTC. This sequence encodes CASSFGGNYGYTF.

CDR3 in amino acids: CAMSELLRTVDGESPLHF. CDR3 in DNA: TGTGCCATGAGCGAATTACTTAGGACAGTTGATGGGGAATCACCCCTCCACTTT. The chain recombines TRBV10-3 with TRBJ1-6; possible D gene TRBD1, 6 bases. The V and J ends lost 9 bases and 10 bases respectively, with 31 bases between them. CDR3 length equals 18 residues. Germline V gene sequence: CDR1 ENHRY, CDR2 SYGVKD.

This clone was detected a few times. The rearrangement links TRBV18 to TRBJ1-1, with D uncertain. This CDR3 is 12 amino acids long. Germline CDR1 and CDR2: KGHSH and LQKENI. V shed 6 bases and J shed 7 bases, with 12 bases lying between them. The CDR3: CASSREIGEAFF. CDR3 coding DNA: TGTGCCAGCTCGCGTGAGATCGGTGAAGCTTTCTTT.

V is TRBV9 and J is TRBJ1-2, with D possibly matching TRBD1 (6 bases). Germline V CDR1 and CDR2: SGDLS, YYNGEE. The CDR3 extends over 14 amino acids. V lost 4 bases to trimming and J lost 7 bases, with 17 bases between them. CDR3 nucleotide sequence: TGTGCCAGCAGCCCCAGGGGCAGGGATAGTGGCTACACCTTC. Translating gives CASSPRGRDSGYTF.

This chain uses TRBV27 with TRBJ1-4; D gene unclear. Trimming stripped 5 bases from V and 3 bases from J, with 13 bases between. CDR1 is MNHEY and CDR2 is SMNVEV in the germline V gene (reference sequence). The CDR3 runs to 15 residues. The CDR3 bases are TGTGCCAGCAGTCCGTCAGCGGGAGCTAATGAAAAACTGTTTTTT. Residues: CASSPSAGANEKLFF.

The CDR3 sequence is CASSSGTGQEQYF. The CDR3 bases are TGTGCCAGCAGCTCCGGGACAGGGCAAGAGCAGTACTTC. The chain carries TRBV27 and TRBJ2-7; 9 nucleotides align to TRBD1. Germline trimming cut 6 bases from V and 7 bases from J; bases unmatched to any gene: 7. CDR3 length: 13 residues. From germline, CDR1 is MNHEY and CDR2 SMNVEV (reference sequence).

The chain uses TRBV5-4 and TRBJ1-1; maybe TRBD1 (6 bases). Germline CDR1 reads SGHNT; CDR2 reads YYREEE (reference sequence). Trimming pared 4 bases from V and 5 bases from J, leaving 18 bases between. The CDR3 contains 15 residues. The CDR3 here is CASSPLGQWGTEAFF. The CDR3 nucleotides read TGTGCCAGCAGCCCTCTCGGACAGTGGGGTACTGAAGCTTTCTTT.

The chain uses TRBV5-8 and TRBJ1-6, with unresolved D. This CDR3 has 18 residues. Trimming removed 4 bases from V and 3 bases from J, with 20 bases in between. The V gene's germline CDR1 is SGHTS and CDR2 YDEGEE. The CDR3 is CASSPPAWGGNYNSPLHF. CDR3 coding DNA: TGTGCCAGCAGCCCCCCCGCCTGGGGAGGGAACTATAATTCACCCCTCCACTTT.

This rearrangement joins TRBV5-4 to TRBJ1-6; no reliable D call. CDR3 size: 16 residues. Deletions cut 2 bases from V and 0 bases from J, with 9 bases between. The V gene's germline CDR1 is SGHNT and CDR2 YYREEE (reference sequence). DNA for the CDR3: TGTGCCAGCAGCTTATCTCAGAGCTCCTATAATTCACCCCTCCACTTT. Translation: CASSLSQSSYNSPLHF.

This chain links TRBV4-3 with TRBJ2-1; 12 bases map to TRBD2. The length of the CDR3 is 16 residues. Germline CDR1 is LGHNA and CDR2 is YSLEER. Trimming at V came to 4 bases and at J to 5 bases, leaving 6 bases not matched to a gene. For the CDR3, the DNA is TGCGCCAGCAGCCCTGAGACTAGCGGGGGACACAATGAGCAGTTCTTC. Encoded protein: CASSPETSGGHNEQFF.

The J gene is TRBJ1-2, the V gene TRBV10-3; maybe TRBD1 (6 bases). CDR3 length: 15 residues. The germline CDR1 and CDR2 sequences are ENHRY and SYGVKD. Trimming removed 8 bases from V and 0 bases from J, with 16 bases in between. The CDR3 DNA reads TGTGCCATCTCAGGACCGACAGGAGCTAACTATGGCTACACCTTC. Amino acids: CAISGPTGANYGYTF.

A note on this clone: An end of the junction does not agree with germline; a read error may underlie this. The V and J genes are TRBV7-7 and TRBJ2-5, with D tentatively TRBD2 (5 bases). Germline CDR1 reads SSHAT; CDR2 reads FNYEAQ (reference sequence). The CDR3 totals 15 residues. The CDR3 protein is CASTLVRAGQETQYF. CDR3 in DNA: TGTGCTAGCACCTTGGTGAGGGCTGGCCAAGAGACCCAGTACTTC.

This clone was seen only once. The rearrangement joins TRBV10-3 to TRBJ1-2; D gene uncertain. V was trimmed by 0 bases and J by 6 bases, leaving 8 bases between them. The CDR3 runs to 13 residues. CDR1 is ENHRY and CDR2 is SYGVKD in the germline V gene. CDR3 DNA: TGTGCCATCAGTGAGTCTTGGCGGGATGGCTACACCTTC. This translates into CAISESWRDGYTF.

The V and J genes are TRBV28 and TRBJ1-4, with D unclear. Looked up from germline, CDR1 is MDHEN and CDR2 is SYDVKM. This CDR3 has 16 amino acids. V lost 6 bases and J lost 13, with 27 bases in between. Written as DNA, the CDR3 is TGTGCCAGCAGAGACACAAGAGTGGGGTCTGTCGCCGGACTGTTTTTT. It yields the protein CASRDTRVGSVAGLFF.

The chain joins TRBV14 to TRBJ2-7; 7 bases are a match to TRBD1. From germline, CDR1 is SGHDN and CDR2 FVKESK. The CDR3 runs to 15 residues. V gave up 2 bases and J gave up 2 bases; unmatched junction bases: 6. DNA of the CDR3: TGTGCCAGCAGCCAAATAGGGGGACAGCCCTACGAGCAGTACTTC. It codes for CASSQIGGQPYEQYF.

The rearrangement uses TRBV6-5 and TRBJ2-5, with D possibly being TRBD1 (6 bases). V lost 2 bases to trimming and J lost 2 bases, with 9 bases between them. Germline V gene lookup returns CDR1 MNHEY and CDR2 SVGAGI. The CDR3 totals 14 residues. CDR3 coding DNA: TGTGCCAGCAGTTACGGGGGCCGGCAAGAGACCCAGTACTTC. Translating gives CASSYGGRQETQYF.

The gene calls are TRBV6-5 and TRBJ1-1; 11 nucleotides line up with TRBD1. Germline V lookup: CDR1 MNHEY, CDR2 SVGAGI. The V segment lost 7 bases and the J segment 8 bases; nucleotides outside the gene matches: 9. The CDR3 covers 14 residues. CDR3 amino acids: CASILPGQGGEAFF. Written as DNA, the CDR3 is TGTGCCAGCATTTTACCGGGACAGGGGGGCGAAGCTTTCTTT.

The chain couples TRBV7-9 to TRBJ2-7, with D possibly TRBD1 on 6 matching bases. CDR1 is SEHNR and CDR2 is FQNEAQ in the germline V gene (reference sequence). Trimming pared 4 bases from V and 0 bases from J, leaving 13 bases between. CDR3 length: 15 amino acids. CDR3 sequence reads: CASSSRQARSYEQYF. CDR3 coding DNA: TGTGCCAGCAGCTCCAGACAGGCTCGCTCCTACGAGCAGTACTTC.

The count of this clone is one. The DNA for the CDR3 is TGCGCCAGCAGCCTACAGGGGGCGAGGGAGACCCAGTACTTC. It specifies CASSLQGARETQYF. The chain carries TRBV5-1 and TRBJ2-5, with 9 bases that match TRBD1. Germline loops: CDR1 SGHRS, CDR2 YFSETQ. The ends lost 4 bases at V and 5 bases at J; junction bases unmatched: 6. The CDR3 has 14 residues.

This clone appeared a few times. V and J are TRBV29-1 and TRBJ2-5; 14 bases map to TRBD2. After removal of 6 bases from V and 9 bases from J, the junction contained 6 bases not matched to a gene. The germline V gene has CDR1 SQVTM and CDR2 ANQGSEA. The CDR3 extends over 13 amino acids. CDR3 residues: CSVRRTSGGPQYF. The CDR3 nucleotides are TGCAGCGTGAGGAGGACTAGCGGGGGGCCCCAGTACTTC.

This clone was observed once. The chain combines TRBV28 with TRBJ1-5; D is ambiguous. Trimming removed 4 bases from V and 8 bases from J, with 15 bases in between. There are 14 residues in the CDR3. Per the germline V gene, CDR1 is MDHEN and CDR2 is SYDVKM. The CDR3 loop reads CASSYPTRVKPQHF. In nucleotides, the CDR3 is TGTGCCAGCAGTTACCCCACTCGGGTCAAGCCCCAGCATTTT. Using reference TRBV28 and TRBJ1-5 for the parts outside the CDR3, the full variable domain is DVKVTQSSRYLVKRTGEKVFLECVQDMDHENMFWYRQDPGLGLRLIYFSYDVKMKEKGDIPEGYSVSREKKERFSLILESASTNQTSMYLCASSYPTRVKPQHFGDGTRLSIL.

This clone was seen once. The V and J genes are TRBV4-2 and TRBJ2-5, with a possible D match to TRBD1 (6 bases). CDR1 LGHNA and CDR2 YNFKEQ come from the germline V gene. The CDR3 runs 19 residues. V was clipped by 0 bases and J by 5 bases, with 25 bases between them. CDR3 residues: CASSQDRVGAQGPGETQYF. The CDR3, as DNA: TGTGCCAGCAGCCAAGATCGGGTGGGGGCACAGGGCCCGGGGGAGACCCAGTACTTC.

The chain links TRBV10-1 to TRBJ2-7; D is possibly TRBD1 (5 bases). The CDR3 is 14 residues long. The V gene's germline CDR1 is WNHNN and CDR2 SYGVQD (reference sequence). V was shortened by 2 bases and J by 3 bases, with 11 bases between the two germline ends. Here the CDR3 DNA reads TGCGCCAGCAGTGAGCCCGACAGAATCTACGAGCAGTACTTC. Translated: CASSEPDRIYEQYF.

The chain has TRBV14 and TRBJ2-1; D perhaps matches TRBD1 (5 bases). Germline CDR1 and CDR2: SGHDN and FVKESK. V lost 4 bases and J 4 bases, leaving 8 bases between the germline ends. The CDR3 has 13 residues. CDR3 sequence reads: CASSPDRYNEQFF. For the CDR3, the DNA is TGTGCCAGCAGCCCCGACAGATACAATGAGCAGTTCTTC.

The chain carries TRBV25-1 and TRBJ1-6, with D possibly TRBD1 on 5 matching bases. The CDR3 is 15 residues long. CDR1 MGHDK and CDR2 SYGVNS come from the germline V gene. Trimming left V 2 bases short and J 10 bases short, with 15 bases between. The CDR3 DNA is TGTGCCAGCAGTGAACTGACGGGGCCGGGATCACCCCTCCACTTT. Protein sequence: CASSELTGPGSPLHF.

The chain has TRBV15 and TRBJ1-2; 9 bases fit TRBD1. The CDR3 sequence is 16 residues long. Trimming removed 0 bases from V and 7 bases from J; junction bases left unmatched: 9. Germline values: CDR1 LNHNV, CDR2 YYDKDF (reference sequence). In nucleotides, the CDR3 is TGTGCCACCAGCAGAGATCTCTTGGGACAGGGCGGTGGCTACACCTTC. Translated: CATSRDLLGQGGGYTF.

This chain links TRBV9 with TRBJ1-2, with 7 bases matching TRBD1. The CDR3 has 15 amino acids. With 3 bases clipped from V and 2 bases from J, the junction kept 7 bases outside the gene matches. Germline loops: CDR1 SGDLS, CDR2 YYNGEE. CDR3 sequence: CASSESGQTNYGYTF. CDR3 coding DNA: TGTGCCAGCAGCGAATCGGGACAGACCAACTATGGCTACACCTTC.

This rearrangement joins TRBV13 to TRBJ2-7; TRBD1 or TRBD2 may be the D gene (6 bases each). Trimming cost V 4 bases and J 2 bases, with 15 bases left between them. There are 15 residues in the CDR3. Germline CDR1 is PRHDT and CDR2 is FYEKMQ (reference sequence). The CDR3 region is CASSYLGGKAYEQYF. As DNA, the CDR3 is TGTGCCAGCAGCTACCTAGGGGGGAAAGCCTACGAGCAGTACTTC. Full variable domain (missing parts from reference TRBV13 and TRBJ2-7): AAGVIQSPRHLIKEKRETATLKCYPIPRHDTVYWYQQGPGQDPQFLISFYEKMQSDKGSIPDRFSAQQFSDYHSELNMSSLELGDSALYFCASSYLGGKAYEQYFGPGTRLTVT.

The chain carries TRBV5-1 and TRBJ2-2; D unclear. Germline V gives CDR1 SGHRS, CDR2 YFSETQ. V shed 3 bases and J shed 4 bases, with 10 bases lying between them. CDR3 length: 14 amino acids. CDR3 amino acids: CASSYQLGTGELFF. The CDR3 coding sequence is TGCGCCAGCAGCTACCAGCTCGGCACCGGGGAGCTGTTTTTT. Using reference TRBV5-1 and TRBJ2-2 for the parts outside the CDR3, the full variable domain is KAGVTQTPRYLIKTRGQQVTLSCSPISGHRSVSWYQQTPGQGLQFLFEYFSETQRNKGNFPGRFSGRQFSNSRSEMNVSTLELGDSALYLCASSYQLGTGELFFGEGSRLTVL.